This T cell receptor beta chain emerged from a study of post-analysis software for immune sequencing data. Study background: Recorded disease courses covered relapsing-remitting, secondary progressive and progressive-relapsing multiple sclerosis. Some patients had no subtype annotation.

Points from the study as a whole: Same-batch preparations were strongly co-clustered by F measure. Relative to controls, patients with multiple sclerosis showed significantly lower normalized Chao1 diversity.

A note on this clonotype: What it binds is unknown.

Tagging with unique molecular identifiers was a feature of the TCR beta cDNA libraries. From the PCR reads, TCRdb called clonotypes with MiXCR, one entry per CDR3 protein. The repertoire holds fewer than 850,000 distinct CDR3 sequences, with roughly 50% as singletons. The clonotype was recovered from a girl aged 5 to 17 with multiple sclerosis. The sample taken for sequencing was blood.

The CDR3 loop is CASGRTSGRPDTQYF. The CDR3 DNA is TGTGCCAGCGGGAGGACTAGCGGGAGGCCAGATACGCAGTATTTT. The gene calls are TRBV27 and TRBJ2-3; 14 bases agree with TRBD2. The junction had 5 bases not matched to a gene; V was cut back by 8 bases and J by 4 bases. The CDR3 length is 15 residues. The germline gives CDR1 MNHEY, CDR2 SMNVEV (reference sequence).